One and the same sample provided the 17 T cell receptor beta chains below, sequenced in a study of T cells in Graves' hyperthyroidism and ophthalmopathy. TCR beta CDR3 regions were amplified from RNA transcripts. First-round RT-PCR with HTBI primers amplified the TCR CDR3 region. One entry per CDR3 protein results from TCRdb running MiXCR on the multiplex PCR reads. This table holds fewer than 600,000 distinct CDR3 sequences, approximately 15% found once. Sequencing was performed on blood. All receptors derive from a woman younger than 35 with Graves' hyperthyroidism.

The rearrangement uses TRBV20-1 and TRBJ2-1; D is uncertain. V lost 4 bases and J lost 2, with 12 bases in between. The CDR3 sequence is 14 residues long. Germline CDR1 is DFQATT and CDR2 is SNEGSKA (reference sequence). CDR3 residues: CSAKKGGPYNEQFF. The CDR3 DNA sequence: TGCAGTGCTAAGAAGGGCGGCCCCTACAATGAGCAGTTCTTC.

This clonotype was seen ten or more times. CDR3 loop: CATHGAGPTDTQYF. CDR3 bases: TGTGCCACCCACGGGGCGGGACCCACAGATACGCAGTATTTT. The chain employs TRBV27 and TRBJ2-3; maybe TRBD2 (6 bases). The CDR3 runs to 14 residues. Germline-derived CDR1 and CDR2 are MNHEY and SMNVEV (reference sequence). V was clipped by 10 bases and J by 2 bases, with 16 bases between them.

Details on this clonotype: Given the absence of the conserved phenylalanine or tryptophan at the CDR3 end, a read error is likely. The CDR3 DNA is TGTGCCAGCAGTGAAGAGGCAGGTGTCGGCTATGGCTACACCATC. It yields the protein CASSEEAGVGYGYTI. The genes are TRBV2 and TRBJ1-2; D remains ambiguous. V lost 1 base, J lost 4 bases, and 13 bases lay in between. In germline, CDR1 is SNHLY, CDR2 FYNNEI. The CDR3 is 15 amino acids.

The J gene is TRBJ1-1, the V gene TRBV25-1; D is perhaps TRBD1 (5 bases). V was shortened by 2 bases and J by 2 bases, with 15 bases between the two germline ends. The germline V gene encodes CDR1 MGHDK and CDR2 SYGVNS. The CDR3 covers 16 residues. As DNA, the CDR3 is TGTGCCAGCAGTGAAATAGGGGCAGGGCTAAACACTGAAGCTTTCTTT. The encoded protein is CASSEIGAGLNTEAFF.

This clonotype was counted ten times or more. The rearrangement links TRBV30 to TRBJ1-1; D is ambiguous. Trimming removed 0 bases at V and 3 bases at J, with 5 bases between. Germline assignment: CDR1 GTSNPN and CDR2 SVGIG (reference sequence). The CDR3 is made up of 12 amino acids. CDR3 sequence reads: CAWSVQHTEAFF. The CDR3 nucleotides are TGTGCCTGGAGTGTACAGCACACTGAAGCTTTCTTT.

Comment on this clonotype: At one end the junction does not follow the germline gene, possibly because of a read error. The V gene is TRBV11-2, the J gene TRBJ1-4; D remains ambiguous. This CDR3 contains 14 residues. CDR1 SGHAT and CDR2 FQNNGV come from the germline V gene. The CDR3 DNA reads TGTGCCAGCAGCTTCGGGCAGTTTAATGAAAAACTGCTTTTT. This encodes CASSFGQFNEKLLF.

This clonotype has a count of ten or more. The chain links TRBV28 to TRBJ2-7; 12 bases match TRBD1. Germline CDR1 reads MDHEN; CDR2 reads SYDVKM. V gave up 5 bases and J gave up 6 bases; unmatched junction bases: 8. This CDR3 comprises 15 residues. The CDR3 sequence: CASSPSGTGGTEQYV. The CDR3 bases are TGTGCCAGCAGTCCATCCGGGACAGGGGGCACCGAGCAGTACGTC.

This clonotype was seen repeatedly, ten times or more. This chain connects TRBV20-1 to TRBJ2-5, with 13 nucleotides matching TRBD2. V gave up 4 bases and J gave up 2 bases; unmatched junction bases: 4. From germline, CDR1 is DFQATT and CDR2 SNEGSKA (reference sequence). The CDR3 has 15 residues. The CDR3 here is CSAKGLAGVQETQYF. CDR3 in DNA: TGCAGTGCTAAAGGACTAGCGGGGGTGCAAGAGACCCAGTACTTC.

This clonotype was counted at least ten times. This chain uses TRBV20-1 with TRBJ1-4; D is ambiguous. This CDR3 contains 12 residues. Germline loops: CDR1 DFQATT, CDR2 SNEGSKA (reference sequence). The germline V and J ends were trimmed by 5 bases and 8 bases, with 12 bases remaining between them. The CDR3 nucleotides read TGCAGTGCTCCCGGACGGGTAGAAAAACTGTTTTTT. It encodes CSAPGRVEKLFF.

This clonotype was counted only a few times. The chain recombines TRBV12-5 with TRBJ2-7; TRBD2 matches at 11 bases. In germline, CDR1 is LGHNT, CDR2 FRNRAP. The junction had 3 bases not matched to a gene; V was cut back by 0 bases and J by 2 bases. The CDR3 has 16 amino acids. In DNA, the CDR3 is TGTGCTAGTGGTTTGGTGGGGACTAGCGGACCCTACGAGCAGTACTTC. Protein: CASGLVGTSGPYEQYF.

This clonotype was found a few times. The chain links TRBV11-3 to TRBJ1-1; no clear D gene. The CDR3 covers 14 residues. Trimming took 2 bases from V and 1 from J, leaving 8 bases between them. Germline loops: CDR1 SGHNT, CDR2 YENEEA. The CDR3 DNA reads as TGTGCCAGCAGCTTATTCCACTCGAACACTGAAGCTTTCTTT. It translates to CASSLFHSNTEAFF.

Details on this clonotype: Just one base apart from a much larger clone, this may be a read error. CDR3 sequence (DNA): TGTGCCAGCAACTACGGACTTCCCACAGATACGCAGTATTTT. It is translated as CASNYGLPTDTQYF. The V and J genes are TRBV7-2 and TRBJ2-3; D perhaps matches TRBD2 (5 bases). The CDR3 loop spans 14 amino acids. Germline CDR1 is SGHTA and CDR2 is FQGNSA. V shed 7 bases and J shed 2 bases, with 13 bases lying between them.

This clonotype turned up a few times. The chain couples TRBV11-3 to TRBJ2-2; TRBD1 matches 10 bases. Germline trimming cut 5 bases from V and 6 bases from J; bases unmatched to any gene: 9. The germline V gene encodes CDR1 SGHNT and CDR2 YENEEA. This CDR3 has 16 amino acids. CDR3 nucleotide sequence: TGTGCCAGCAGCGCGAGGGACAGGGGTGGTTCCGGGGAGCTGTTTTTT. It specifies CASSARDRGGSGELFF.

This clonotype was detected only once. A read error may be the cause here, since a much bigger clone is one base away. Because the CDR3 is missing its conserved closing phenylalanine or tryptophan, this is likely a read error. V and J are TRBV18 and TRBJ1-2; D may be TRBD1 (6 bases). The CDR3 loop spans 16 amino acids. The V and J ends lost 1 base and 7 bases respectively, with 19 bases between them. CDR1 KGHSH and CDR2 LQKENI come from the germline V gene. The CDR3 region has the DNA TGTGCCAGCTCACCACTGGACAGACTGTCCTCGTTTGGCTACACCCTC. This codes for CASSPLDRLSSFGYTL.

This clonotype has a count of ten or more. The J gene is TRBJ1-1, the V gene TRBV11-2; tentative D call: TRBD1 (5 bases). The CDR3 contains 14 residues. Trimming removed 8 bases from V and 5 bases from J, with 18 bases in between. From germline, CDR1 is SGHAT and CDR2 FQNNGV. This CDR3 is CASGTWGRGTEAFF. The CDR3 bases are TGTGCCAGCGGGACCTGGGGCCGGGGGACTGAAGCTTTCTTT. Supplemented by reference TRBV11-2 and TRBJ1-1, the full variable domain reads EAGVAQSPRYKIIEKRQSVAFWCNPISGHATLYWYQQILGQGPKLLIQFQNNGVVDDSQLPKDRFSAERLKGVDSTLKIQPAKLEDSAVYLCASGTWGRGTEAFFGQGTRLTVV.

This clonotype was detected many times. CDR3: CAWSVREGNGYTF. The CDR3 bases are TGTGCCTGGAGTGTAAGGGAAGGGAATGGCTACACCTTC. V usage is TRBV30 and J usage is TRBJ1-2; D call uncertain. The CDR3 sequence is 13 residues long. CDR1 and CDR2 from the germline V gene are GTSNPN and SVGIG (reference sequence). The V end lost 0 bases, the J end lost 6 bases, and 11 bases lay between the germline ends.

Details on this clonotype: A much larger clone lies a single base off, so this may be a read error. The chain carries TRBV6-1 and TRBJ2-5; 12 bases line up with TRBD2. The germline V gene has CDR1 MNHNS and CDR2 SASEGT. The CDR3 contains 17 residues. The junction had 13 bases not matched to a gene; V was cut back by 6 bases and J by 5 bases. The CDR3 reads CASRQTSGSPRGETQYF. Written as DNA, the CDR3 is TGTGCCAGCAGGCAGACTAGCGGGAGCCCCCGGGGGGAGACCCAGTACTTC.